The clone carrying this T cell receptor beta chain was seen a handful of times. What it binds is not known. CDR1 SGHRS and CDR2 YFSETQ come from the germline V gene. The junction had 4 bases not matched to a gene; V was cut back by 3 bases and J by 5 bases. CDR3 length: 15 amino acids. The data belong to a study of T cells in Graves' hyperthyroidism and ophthalmopathy. RNA transcripts served as the template for amplifying TCR beta CDR3 regions. When the TCR CDR3 underwent first-round RT-PCR, the HTBI primer set was used. TCRdb re-analysed the multiplex PCR reads in MiXCR, keeping a single row per CDR3 protein. Here the sample spans roughly 500,000 distinct CDR3 sequences, 16% being singletons. Study results and limitations: Ophthalmopathy was identified by the model a median around 6.9 months ahead of onset.

The TCR sequence derives from a woman aged 25 to 39 with Graves' ophthalmopathy. This rearrangement joins TRBV5-1 to TRBJ1-5; 11 bases agree with TRBD1. The specimen sequenced was blood. The CDR3 bases are TGCGCCAGCAGCTCCGGGACAGGGGGTCATCAGCCCCAGCATTTT. Protein sequence: CASSSGTGGHQPQHF.